This TCR beta chain was sequenced for a study of T-cell memory formation after mild COVID-19. Study conclusions and caveats: Some clones that responded were present in memory (sampled pre-infection), which suggests cross-reactive memory joined. CD4+ contracting clones lay mainly in CM and EM, CD8+ ones in EMRA.

TCRdb reanalysed the 5' RACE reads using MiXCR and keeps one entry per CDR3 protein. Of some 130,000 distinct CDR3 sequences in the sample, 15% to 20% were seen once. This clonotype was seen a handful of times. Its cognate antigen is unknown. Sequences were obtained from PBMCs or a T cell subset sorted from them (not recorded which). This clonotype was obtained from a man younger than 35 who had mild COVID-19 (a few samples of this study predate the infection). Cell type and time point are not known.

DNA for the CDR3: TGCAGTGCCAGAAACCCTGGACGGACAACTAATGAAAAACTGTTTTTT. The encoded protein is CSARNPGRTTNEKLFF. The chain recombines TRBV20-1 with TRBJ1-4, with unresolved D. The germline V and J ends were trimmed by 6 bases and 0 bases, with 17 bases remaining between them. From germline, CDR1 is DFQATT and CDR2 SNEGSKA (reference sequence). The CDR3 has 16 residues.